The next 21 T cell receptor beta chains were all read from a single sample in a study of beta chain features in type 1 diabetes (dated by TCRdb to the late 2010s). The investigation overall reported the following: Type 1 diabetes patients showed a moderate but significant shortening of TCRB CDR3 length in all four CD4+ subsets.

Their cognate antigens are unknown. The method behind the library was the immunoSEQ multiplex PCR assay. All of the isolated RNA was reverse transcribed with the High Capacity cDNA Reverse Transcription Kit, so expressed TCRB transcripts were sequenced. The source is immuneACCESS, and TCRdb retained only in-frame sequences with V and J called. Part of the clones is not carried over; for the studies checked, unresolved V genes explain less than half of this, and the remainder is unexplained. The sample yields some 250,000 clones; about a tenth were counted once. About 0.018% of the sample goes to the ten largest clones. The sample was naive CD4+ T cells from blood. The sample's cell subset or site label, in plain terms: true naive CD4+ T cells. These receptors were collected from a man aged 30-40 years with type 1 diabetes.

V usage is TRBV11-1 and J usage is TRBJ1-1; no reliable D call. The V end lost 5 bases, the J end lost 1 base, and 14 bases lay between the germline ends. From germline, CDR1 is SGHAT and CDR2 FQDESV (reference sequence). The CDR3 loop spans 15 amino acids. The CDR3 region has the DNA TGTGCCAGCAGCCCAAGGAGGCAGACGAACACTGAAGCTTTCTTT. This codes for CASSPRRQTNTEAFF.

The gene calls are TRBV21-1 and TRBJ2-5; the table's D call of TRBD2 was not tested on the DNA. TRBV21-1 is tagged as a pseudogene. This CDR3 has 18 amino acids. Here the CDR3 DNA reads TGTGCCAGCAGCAAGCGAACCACGATGCGGGGAAACCAAGAGACCCAGTACTTC. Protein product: CASSKRTTMRGNQETQYF.

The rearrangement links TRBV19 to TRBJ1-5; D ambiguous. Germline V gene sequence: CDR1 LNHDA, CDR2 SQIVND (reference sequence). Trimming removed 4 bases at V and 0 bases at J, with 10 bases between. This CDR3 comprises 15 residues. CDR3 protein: CASSKWHNSNQPQHF. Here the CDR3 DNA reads TGTGCCAGTAGTAAGTGGCACAATAGCAATCAGCCCCAGCATTTT.

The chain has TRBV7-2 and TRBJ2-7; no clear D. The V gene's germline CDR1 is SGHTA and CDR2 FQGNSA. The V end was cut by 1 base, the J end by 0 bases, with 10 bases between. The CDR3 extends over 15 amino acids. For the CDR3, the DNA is TGTGCCAGCAGCTTAGTTCCCGGAGTCTCCTACGAGCAGTACTTC. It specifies CASSLVPGVSYEQYF.

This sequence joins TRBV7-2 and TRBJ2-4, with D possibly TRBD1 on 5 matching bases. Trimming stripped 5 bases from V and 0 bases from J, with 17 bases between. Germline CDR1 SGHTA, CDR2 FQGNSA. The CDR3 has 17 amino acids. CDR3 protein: CASSPVGRVVAKNIQYF. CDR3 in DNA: TGTGCCAGCAGCCCTGTTGGCAGGGTCGTAGCCAAAAACATTCAGTACTTC.

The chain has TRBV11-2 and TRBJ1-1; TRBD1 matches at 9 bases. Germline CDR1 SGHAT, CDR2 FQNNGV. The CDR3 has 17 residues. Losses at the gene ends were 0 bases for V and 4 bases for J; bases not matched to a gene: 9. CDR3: CASSLEPWTGDGTEAFF. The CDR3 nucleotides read TGTGCCAGCAGCTTAGAACCCTGGACAGGGGATGGCACTGAAGCTTTCTTT.

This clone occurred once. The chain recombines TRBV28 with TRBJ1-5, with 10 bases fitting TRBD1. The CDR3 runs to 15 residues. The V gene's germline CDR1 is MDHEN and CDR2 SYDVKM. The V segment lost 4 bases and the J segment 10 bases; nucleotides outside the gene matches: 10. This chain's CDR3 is CASSSQRQGASPQHF. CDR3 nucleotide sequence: TGTGCCAGCAGTTCGCAACGACAGGGGGCGTCCCCCCAGCATTTT.

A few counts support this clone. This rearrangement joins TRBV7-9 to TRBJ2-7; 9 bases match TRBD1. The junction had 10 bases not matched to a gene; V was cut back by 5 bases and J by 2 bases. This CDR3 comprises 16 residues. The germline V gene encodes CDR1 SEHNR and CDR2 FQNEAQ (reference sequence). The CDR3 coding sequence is TGTGCCAGCAGCCCGGGGGGAACAGGGGGCGCCTACGAGCAGTACTTC. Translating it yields CASSPGGTGGAYEQYF. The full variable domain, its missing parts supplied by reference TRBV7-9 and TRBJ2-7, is DTGVSQNPRHKITKRGQNVTFRCDPISEHNRLYWYRQTLGQGPEFLTYFQNEAQLEKSRLLSDRFSAERPKGSFSTLEIQRTEQGDSAMYLCASSPGGTGGAYEQYFGPGTRLTVT.

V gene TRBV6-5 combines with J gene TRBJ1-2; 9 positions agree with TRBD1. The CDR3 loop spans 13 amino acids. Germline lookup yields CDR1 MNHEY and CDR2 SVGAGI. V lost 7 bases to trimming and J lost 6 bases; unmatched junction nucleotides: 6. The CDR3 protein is CASNPTGGHGYTF. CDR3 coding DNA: TGTGCCAGCAACCCGACAGGGGGTCATGGCTACACCTTC.

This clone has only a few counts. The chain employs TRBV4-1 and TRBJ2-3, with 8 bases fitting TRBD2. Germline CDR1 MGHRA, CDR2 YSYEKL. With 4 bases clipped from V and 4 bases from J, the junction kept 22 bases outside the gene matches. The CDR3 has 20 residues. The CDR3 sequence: CASSRQLGERGSTRADTQYF. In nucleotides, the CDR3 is TGCGCCAGCAGCCGGCAACTGGGCGAGCGGGGGTCAACTAGAGCAGATACGCAGTATTTT.

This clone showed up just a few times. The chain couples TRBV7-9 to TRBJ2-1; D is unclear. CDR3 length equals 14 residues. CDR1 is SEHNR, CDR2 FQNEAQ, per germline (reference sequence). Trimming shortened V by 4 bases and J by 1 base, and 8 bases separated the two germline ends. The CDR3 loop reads CASSSRVSYNEQFF. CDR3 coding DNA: TGTGCCAGCAGCTCTCGGGTTTCCTACAATGAGCAGTTCTTC.

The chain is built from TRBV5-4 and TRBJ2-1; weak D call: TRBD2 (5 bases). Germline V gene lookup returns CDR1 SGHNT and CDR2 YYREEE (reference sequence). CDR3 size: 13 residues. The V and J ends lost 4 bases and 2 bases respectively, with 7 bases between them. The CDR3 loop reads CASSPGTYNEQFF. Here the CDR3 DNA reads TGTGCCAGCAGCCCCGGGACCTACAATGAGCAGTTCTTC.

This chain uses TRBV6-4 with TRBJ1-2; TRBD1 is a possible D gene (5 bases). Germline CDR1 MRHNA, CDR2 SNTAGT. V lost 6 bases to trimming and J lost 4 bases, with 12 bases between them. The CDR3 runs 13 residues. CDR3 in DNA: TGTGCCAGCAGGGCCAGACAGCCCTATGGCTACACCTTC. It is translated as CASRARQPYGYTF.

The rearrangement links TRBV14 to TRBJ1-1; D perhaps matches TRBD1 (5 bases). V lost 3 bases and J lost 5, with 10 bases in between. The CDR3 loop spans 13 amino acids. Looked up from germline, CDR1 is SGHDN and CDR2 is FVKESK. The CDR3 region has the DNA TGTGCCAGCAGCCAGCTGGAGGGGACTGAAGCTTTCTTT. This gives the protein CASSQLEGTEAFF.

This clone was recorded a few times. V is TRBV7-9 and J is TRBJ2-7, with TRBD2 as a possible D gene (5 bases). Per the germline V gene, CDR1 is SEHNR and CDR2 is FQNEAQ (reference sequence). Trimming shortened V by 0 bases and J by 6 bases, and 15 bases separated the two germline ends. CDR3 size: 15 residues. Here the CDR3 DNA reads TGTGCCAGCAGCTTAGCGCTTACCACACGGGGCGAGCAGTACTTC. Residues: CASSLALTTRGEQYF.

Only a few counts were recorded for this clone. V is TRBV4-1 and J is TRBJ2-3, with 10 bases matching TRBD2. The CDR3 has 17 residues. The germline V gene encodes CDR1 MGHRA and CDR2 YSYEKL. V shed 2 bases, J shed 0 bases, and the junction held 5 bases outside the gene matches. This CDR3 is CASSQLSSGGSTDTQYF. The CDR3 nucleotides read TGCGCCAGCAGCCAACTTTCTAGCGGGGGAAGCACAGATACGCAGTATTTT.

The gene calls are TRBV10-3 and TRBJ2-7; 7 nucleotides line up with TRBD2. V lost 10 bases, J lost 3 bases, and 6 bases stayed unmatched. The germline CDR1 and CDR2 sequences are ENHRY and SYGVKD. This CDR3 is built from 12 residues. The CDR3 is CATGGLDYEQYF. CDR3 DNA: TGTGCCACGGGGGGTTTGGACTACGAGCAGTACTTC.

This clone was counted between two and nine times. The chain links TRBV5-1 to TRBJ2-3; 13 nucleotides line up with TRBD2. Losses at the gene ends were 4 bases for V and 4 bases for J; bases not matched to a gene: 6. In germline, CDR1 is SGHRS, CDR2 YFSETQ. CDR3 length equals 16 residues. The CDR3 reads CASSKTSGGTSDTQYF. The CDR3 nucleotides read TGCGCCAGCAGCAAGACTAGCGGGGGGACCTCAGATACGCAGTATTTT.

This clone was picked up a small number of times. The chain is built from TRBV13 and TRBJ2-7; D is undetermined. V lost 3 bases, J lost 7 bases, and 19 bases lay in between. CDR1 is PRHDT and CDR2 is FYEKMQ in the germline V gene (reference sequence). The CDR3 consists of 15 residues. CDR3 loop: CASSFKSRVRWEQYF. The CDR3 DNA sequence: TGTGCCAGCAGCTTTAAATCACGAGTGAGGTGGGAGCAGTACTTC. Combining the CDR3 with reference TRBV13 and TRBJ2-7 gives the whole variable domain AAGVIQSPRHLIKEKRETATLKCYPIPRHDTVYWYQQGPGQDPQFLISFYEKMQSDKGSIPDRFSAQQFSDYHSELNMSSLELGDSALYFCASSFKSRVRWEQYFGPGTRLTVT.

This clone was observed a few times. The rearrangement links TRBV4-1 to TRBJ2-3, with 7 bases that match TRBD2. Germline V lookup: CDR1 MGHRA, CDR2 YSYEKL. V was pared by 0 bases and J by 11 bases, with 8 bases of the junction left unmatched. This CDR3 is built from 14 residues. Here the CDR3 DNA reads TGCGCCAGCAGCCAAGATGCGCCTAGCGGACGGCAGTATTTT. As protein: CASSQDAPSGRQYF.

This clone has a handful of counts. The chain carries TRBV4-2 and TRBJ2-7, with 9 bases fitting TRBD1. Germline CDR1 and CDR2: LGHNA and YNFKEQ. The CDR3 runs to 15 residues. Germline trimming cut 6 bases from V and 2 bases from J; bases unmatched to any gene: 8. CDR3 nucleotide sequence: TGTGCCAGCAGGCGAGGGACAGGGTATGCCTACGAGCAGTACTTC. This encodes CASRRGTGYAYEQYF.